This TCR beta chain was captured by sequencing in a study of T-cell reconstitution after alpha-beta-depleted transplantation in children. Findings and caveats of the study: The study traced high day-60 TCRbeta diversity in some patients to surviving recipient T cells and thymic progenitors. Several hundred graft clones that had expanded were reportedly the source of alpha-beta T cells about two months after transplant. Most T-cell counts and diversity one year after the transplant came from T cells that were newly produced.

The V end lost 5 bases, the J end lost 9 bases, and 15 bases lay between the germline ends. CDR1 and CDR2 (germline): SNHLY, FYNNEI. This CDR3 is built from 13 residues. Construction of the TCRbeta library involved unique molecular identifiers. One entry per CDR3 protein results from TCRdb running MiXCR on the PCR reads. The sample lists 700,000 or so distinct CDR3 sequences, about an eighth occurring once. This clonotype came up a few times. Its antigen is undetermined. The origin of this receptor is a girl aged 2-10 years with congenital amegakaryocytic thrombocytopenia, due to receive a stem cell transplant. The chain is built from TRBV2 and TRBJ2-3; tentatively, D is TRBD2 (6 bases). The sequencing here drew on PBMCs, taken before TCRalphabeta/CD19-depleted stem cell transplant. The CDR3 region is CASSSISGRTQYF. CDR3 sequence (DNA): TGTGCCAGCAGTTCTATTAGCGGTAGAACGCAGTATTTT.